This TCR beta chain was profiled in a study of regulatory T cells in long-lasting Graves disease. Study information: Persistent Graves' disease denoted over 5 years of antithyroid drugs plus positive TSH receptor antibodies.

TCR beta libraries were built with iRepertoire HTBI primers and Arm-PCR of CDR3 regions. TCRdb itself ran the multiplex PCR reads through MiXCR, one entry per CDR3 protein. The sample has about 420,000 distinct CDR3 sequences, around a quarter seen once. This clonotype was counted at least ten times. Time point specified: persistent/refractory GD, antithyroid drugs over 5 years with positive TRAb. RNA isolated from PBMCs was used to make the TCR library. Recruitment took place at an endocrinology department in Xi'an, China. EDTA tubes received 7.5 to 9 milliliters of drawn peripheral blood. CDR3 length equals 13 residues. CDR1 is SNHLY and CDR2 is FYNNEI in the germline V gene. V was clipped by 1 base and J by 2 bases, with 6 bases between them.

The chain carries TRBV2 and TRBJ2-7; no clear D gene. The material was peripheral blood mononuclear cells (PBMCs), obtained when the disease was refractory, from a patient treated with antithyroid drugs. This clonotype was obtained from a female donor with Graves disease. The CDR3 sequence: CASSEGMPYEQYF. Here the CDR3 DNA reads TGTGCCAGCAGTGAAGGAATGCCCTACGAGCAGTACTTC.